Presented here are 30 T cell receptor beta chains from one specimen sequenced in a study of CD4 T cells in relation to SARS-CoV-2 and coronaviruses. CD4+ T cells from unexposed donors were obtained before the COVID-19 pandemic (2011-2018). Isolation of CD4+ T cells took place after about 9 days in culture. Their specific antigens are unknown. Data came from immunoSEQ multiplex PCR; TCRdb stores just in-frame clones and leaves some out. The sample holds under 25,000 clones, approximately 77% seen once. Sequenced material: CD4+ T cells from PBMCs, cultured in vitro. Receptors originate from a human donor in good health.

The chain has TRBV5-6 and TRBJ1-4; 7 bases are shared with TRBD1. The CDR3 is made up of 14 amino acids. Germline CDR1 SGHDT, CDR2 YYEEEE. V trimming: 4 bases; J trimming: 8 bases; junction bases outside the gene matches: 8. CDR3 loop: CASSPFTGVEKLFF. The CDR3 coding sequence is TGTGCCAGCAGCCCGTTTACAGGGGTCGAAAAACTGTTTTTT.

The J gene is TRBJ1-5, the V gene TRBV2, with 8 bases matching TRBD1. The CDR3 length is 12 residues. V dropped 4 bases and J dropped 9; count of bases not matched to a gene: 2. The germline CDR1 and CDR2 sequences are SNHLY and FYNNEI. Here the CDR3 reads CASSVDRGPQHF. CDR3 bases: TGTGCCAGCAGTGTCGACAGGGGGCCCCAGCATTTT.

This clone occurred a few times. The chain has TRBV10-3 and TRBJ2-1; TRBD2 might be the D (6 bases). The V gene lost 4 bases and the J gene lost 7 bases, with 20 bases spanning the gap. Germline-derived CDR1 and CDR2 are ENHRY and SYGVKD. The CDR3 runs to 16 residues. In DNA form, the CDR3 reads TGTGCCATCAGTGCCGGGACTCCACAAATTTTAAATGAGCAGTTCTTC. It specifies CAISAGTPQILNEQFF.

The gene calls are TRBV9 and TRBJ2-1; TRBD2 agrees at 12 bases. This CDR3 has 15 amino acids. Losses at the gene ends were 4 bases for V and 9 bases for J; bases not matched to a gene: 8. The germline CDR1 and CDR2 sequences are SGDLS and YYNGEE. The CDR3 spells CASSPRLAGEGEQFF. The DNA of the CDR3 is TGTGCCAGCAGCCCCCGACTAGCGGGAGAGGGTGAGCAGTTCTTC.

The gene calls are TRBV5-4 and TRBJ1-2; D gene ambiguous. The V end was cut by 5 bases, the J end by 8 bases, with 22 bases between. This CDR3 is 15 amino acids long. The germline V gene has CDR1 SGHNT and CDR2 YYREEE (reference sequence). CDR3 sequence: CASSPTGPPLRGYTF. CDR3 coding DNA: TGTGCCAGCAGTCCCACCGGGCCCCCTCTTCGGGGCTACACCTTC.

This chain links TRBV19 with TRBJ2-3, with D uncertain. V gave up 3 bases and J gave up 2 bases, with 9 bases separating them. Germline-derived CDR1 and CDR2 are LNHDA and SQIVND (reference sequence). The CDR3 covers 14 residues. The DNA of the CDR3 is TGTGCCAGTAGTATTTCCGGTTTCACAGATACGCAGTATTTT. This gives the protein CASSISGFTDTQYF.

The J gene is TRBJ2-7, the V gene TRBV27, with 10 nucleotides matching TRBD2. V gave up 5 bases and J gave up 2 bases; unmatched junction bases: 15. The CDR3 extends over 18 amino acids. The V gene's germline CDR1 is MNHEY and CDR2 SMNVEV (reference sequence). The CDR3 nucleotides read TGTGCCAGCAGTCCAGACAGGGGCCTAGCGGGAGTAACCTACGAGCAGTACTTC. This gives the protein CASSPDRGLAGVTYEQYF.

This chain connects TRBV21-1 to TRBJ2-5; the table names TRBD2, a call not compared with the DNA. TRBV21-1 is an annotated pseudogene. The CDR3 runs 17 residues. The CDR3 region has the DNA TGTGCCAGCAGCAAAAAGGGGACTAGCGGGGGCCAAGAGACCCAGTACTTC. This gives the protein CASSKKGTSGGQETQYF.

This sequence joins TRBV5-6 and TRBJ2-5; the D is unclear. V was cut by 4 bases and J by 2 bases, with 12 bases left in between. The CDR3 is 14 residues long. Germline CDR1 and CDR2: SGHDT and YYEEEE. The CDR3 sequence: CASSDTFAQETQYF. The CDR3 nucleotides read TGTGCCAGCAGCGATACGTTTGCTCAAGAGACCCAGTACTTC.

The chain combines TRBV27 with TRBJ1-6; D possibly corresponds to TRBD1 (5 bases). Germline lookup yields CDR1 MNHEY and CDR2 SMNVEV (reference sequence). Trimming took off 5 bases at V and 10 bases at J, with 12 bases between the two ends. The CDR3 has 13 residues. CDR3 amino acids: CASSTRGESPLHF. CDR3 coding DNA: TGTGCCAGCAGTACGCGGGGGGAATCACCCCTCCACTTT.

This rearrangement joins TRBV3-1 (or the pseudogene TRBV3-2) to TRBJ1-2; TRBD1 is a possible D gene (5 bases). The CDR3 totals 14 residues. Trimming took off 4 bases at V and 9 bases at J, with 18 bases between the two ends. CDR1 is LGHDT and CDR2 is YNNKEL in the germline V gene (reference sequence). CDR3 DNA: TGTGCCAGCAGCCCTACGCGCAGGGCAGGCCGCTACACCTTC. It specifies CASSPTRRAGRYTF.

The CDR3 loop reads CATSDWERTQYF. In nucleotides, the CDR3 is TGTGCCACCAGTGATTGGGAGAGGACGCAGTATTTT. This chain uses TRBV24-1 with TRBJ2-3; D perhaps matches TRBD2 (5 bases). The CDR3 is 12 amino acids. V was shortened by 2 bases and J by 9 bases, with 8 bases between the two germline ends. CDR1 is KGHDR and CDR2 is SFDVKD in the germline V gene.

V usage is TRBV28 and J usage is TRBJ2-2; maybe TRBD1 (5 bases). The V end lost 6 bases, the J end lost 5 bases, and 10 bases lay between the germline ends. This CDR3 has 13 residues. Per germline, CDR1 MDHEN and CDR2 SYDVKM. CDR3 in DNA: TGTGCCAGCAGACTTCAGGGAACCGGGGAGCTGTTTTTT. Its translation is CASRLQGTGELFF.

The chain links TRBV28 to TRBJ2-1, with D possibly being TRBD1 (5 bases). The germline V gene has CDR1 MDHEN and CDR2 SYDVKM. Trimming shortened V by 5 bases and J by 3 bases, and 17 bases separated the two germline ends. The CDR3 has 16 residues. The CDR3, as DNA: TGTGCCAGCAGTACCCCATCGACACAGGACTACAATGAGCAGTTCTTC. Its protein product is CASSTPSTQDYNEQFF.

In DNA, the CDR3 is TGTGCCAGCAGCTCCTCCGCACTAGCGGGAGGGCGTCGCGACGATGAGCAGTTCTTC. Protein: CASSSSALAGGRRDDEQFF. The chain combines TRBV5-4 with TRBJ2-1; TRBD2 matches at 13 bases. Germline CDR1 SGHNT, CDR2 YYREEE (reference sequence). V shed 3 bases and J 8 bases; nucleotides not matched to a gene: 17. The CDR3 contains 19 residues. Full variable domain (rest looked up from reference TRBV5-4 and TRBJ2-1): ETGVTQSPTHLIKTRGQQVTLRCSSQSGHNTVSWYQQALGQGPQFIFQYYREEENGRGNFPPRFSGLQFPNYSSELNVNALELDDSALYLCASSSSALAGGRRDDEQFFGPGTRLTVL.

The chain joins TRBV6-6 to TRBJ1-5; the D is unclear. V lost 2 bases, J lost 4 bases, and 15 bases lay in between. Germline values: CDR1 MNHNY, CDR2 SVGAGI (reference sequence). CDR3 size: 16 residues. CDR3 in amino acids: CASSYQEVLENQPQHF. The CDR3 DNA is TGTGCCAGCAGTTACCAGGAGGTCTTAGAGAATCAGCCCCAGCATTTT.

This clone was counted once. The chain is built from TRBV6-1 and TRBJ2-2; 8 bases agree with TRBD1. V gave up 1 base and J gave up 6 bases; unmatched junction bases: 10. CDR1 is MNHNS, CDR2 SASEGT, per germline. This CDR3 is 17 amino acids long. The CDR3 nucleotides are TGTGCCAGCAGTGAAGGTGTGAGGACAGGGATATCCGGGGAGCTGTTTTTT. Protein sequence: CASSEGVRTGISGELFF.

The chain links TRBV27 to TRBJ2-7; D gene unclear. Trimming removed 7 bases from V and 1 base from J, with 11 bases in between. The germline CDR1 and CDR2 sequences are MNHEY and SMNVEV (reference sequence). CDR3 length: 13 residues. The CDR3 DNA sequence: TGTGCCAGCAAACCCGGCGCGTCCTACGAGCAGTACTTC. Translating gives CASKPGASYEQYF.

This chain joins TRBV24-1 and TRBJ2-2; the D gene is possibly TRBD2 (5 bases). The germline V and J ends were trimmed by 5 bases and 6 bases, with 9 bases remaining between them. CDR1 and CDR2 (germline): KGHDR, SFDVKD. This CDR3 spans 13 amino acids. As DNA, the CDR3 is TGTGCCACCAGTGGTCGGGGTCCCGGGGAGCTGTTTTTT. As protein: CATSGRGPGELFF.

The chain links TRBV27 to TRBJ1-6; 10 nucleotides match TRBD1. V was clipped by 3 bases and J by 8 bases; unmatched bases: 4. CDR1 MNHEY and CDR2 SMNVEV come from the germline V gene (reference sequence). CDR3 length: 15 residues. The CDR3 coding sequence is TGTGCCAGCAGTTTCGGGACAGGGGTTGATTCACCCCTCCACTTT. Residues: CASSFGTGVDSPLHF.

This chain joins TRBV6-5 and TRBJ2-7, with D possibly being TRBD1 or TRBD2 (5 bases each). Germline lookup yields CDR1 MNHEY and CDR2 SVGAGI. V dropped 4 bases and J dropped 0 bases, with 16 bases sitting between them. The CDR3 totals 16 residues. This CDR3 reads CASSSHRTGSSYEQYF. The DNA for the CDR3 is TGTGCCAGCAGTTCACACAGGACGGGGAGCTCCTACGAGCAGTACTTC.

V gene TRBV7-3 combines with J gene TRBJ2-3, with D unresolved. Germline V gene sequence: CDR1 SGHTA, CDR2 FQGTGA. The CDR3 totals 15 residues. V lost 5 bases and J 0 bases, leaving 12 bases between the germline ends. The CDR3 DNA sequence: TGTGCCAGCAGCCCCCGGCTGGCTAGCACAGATACGCAGTATTTT. As protein: CASSPRLASTDTQYF. The full variable domain, in which reference TRBV7-3 and TRBJ2-3 provide the parts outside the CDR3, is GAGVSQTPSNKVTEKGKYVELRCDPISGHTALYWYRQSLGQGPEFLIYFQGTGAADDSGLPNDRFFAVRPEGSVSTLKIQRTERGDSAVYLCASSPRLASTDTQYFGPGTRLTVL.

This sequence joins TRBV12-3 or TRBV12-4 and TRBJ1-2; TRBD1 matches at 10 bases. The V and J ends lost 5 bases and 4 bases, in that order; junction bases with no gene match: 1. CDR3 size: 13 residues. CDR3 amino acids: CASSRTGGYGYTF. The CDR3 DNA sequence: TGTGCCAGCAGTCGGACAGGGGGCTATGGCTACACCTTC.

This clone was observed a few times. The rearrangement links TRBV7-9 to TRBJ2-7, with D unresolved. V lost 8 bases and J 2 bases, leaving 7 bases between the germline ends. This CDR3 is built from 11 residues. Germline V lookup: CDR1 SEHNR, CDR2 FQNEAQ (reference sequence). CDR3 DNA sequence: TGTGCCAGCGGTGAGACCTACGAGCAGTACTTC. Translation gives CASGETYEQYF.

The J gene is TRBJ1-2, the V gene TRBV30, with 7 bases lining up with TRBD1. The CDR3 covers 14 residues. V shed 5 bases, J shed 4 bases, and the junction held 10 bases outside the gene matches. From germline, CDR1 is GTSNPN and CDR2 SVGIG (reference sequence). DNA of the CDR3: TGTGCCTGGGGCTGGCCAGGGGGGACCTATGGCTACACCTTC. It yields the protein CAWGWPGGTYGYTF.

This clone was observed a single time. The J gene is TRBJ1-1, the V gene TRBV2; 8 nucleotides match TRBD1. Germline trimming cut 10 bases from V and 1 base from J; bases unmatched to any gene: 8. The CDR3 runs 14 residues. CDR1 and CDR2 from the germline V gene are SNHLY and FYNNEI. Here the CDR3 DNA reads TGTGCCACAAACACCGGGACAGGGAACACTGAAGCTTTCTTT. This encodes CATNTGTGNTEAFF.

The chain employs TRBV5-5 and TRBJ2-7; possibly TRBD1 for D (6 bases). The V end lost 4 bases, the J end lost 0 bases, and 14 bases lay between the germline ends. The CDR3 spans 15 residues. The V gene's germline CDR1 is SGHKS and CDR2 YYEKEE (reference sequence). The CDR3 sequence: CASSQQTGSSYEQYF. The CDR3 DNA is TGTGCCAGCAGCCAGCAAACAGGGAGCTCCTACGAGCAGTACTTC.

This clone was seen only a few times. CDR3 region: CASSISQMNTEAFF. The DNA of the CDR3 is TGTGCCAGTAGTATCAGCCAGATGAACACTGAAGCTTTCTTT. The gene calls are TRBV19 and TRBJ1-1; no clear D gene. V was shortened by 3 bases and J by 0 bases, with 8 bases between the two germline ends. CDR1 is LNHDA, CDR2 SQIVND, per germline (reference sequence). The CDR3 is made up of 14 amino acids.

The chain is built from TRBV15 and TRBJ1-3; 8 bases align to TRBD1. CDR3 length equals 12 residues. The trim removed 0 bases at V and 15 bases at J, leaving 4 bases unmatched. CDR1 and CDR2 (germline): LNHNV, YYDKDF (reference sequence). The CDR3 protein is CATSRDRGPRYF. The CDR3 DNA reads as TGTGCCACCAGCAGAGACAGGGGGCCCAGATATTTT.

The CDR3 coding sequence is TGTGCCAGCAGCTCTGGGGAAAGGGAAAAACTGTTTTTT. Translating it yields CASSSGEREKLFF. The rearrangement links TRBV5-5 to TRBJ1-4, with D unresolved. Germline loops: CDR1 SGHKS, CDR2 YYEKEE (reference sequence). Trimming took off 3 bases at V and 8 bases at J, with 11 bases between the two ends. The CDR3 consists of 13 residues.